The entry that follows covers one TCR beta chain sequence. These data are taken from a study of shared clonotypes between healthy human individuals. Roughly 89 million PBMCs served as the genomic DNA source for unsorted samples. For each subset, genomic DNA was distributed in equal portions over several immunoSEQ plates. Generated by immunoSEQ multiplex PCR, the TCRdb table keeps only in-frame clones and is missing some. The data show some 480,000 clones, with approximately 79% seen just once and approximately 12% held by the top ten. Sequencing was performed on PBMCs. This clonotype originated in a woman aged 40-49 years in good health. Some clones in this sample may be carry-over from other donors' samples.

The CDR3 nucleotides are TGTGCCAGTAGTGTCCTTAGCGGGAGTAACTACAATGAGCAGTTCTTC. Amino acid sequence: CASSVLSGSNYNEQFF. V gene TRBV19 combines with J gene TRBJ2-1; 9 nucleotides line up with TRBD2. Germline V CDR1 and CDR2: LNHDA, SQIVND (reference sequence). The CDR3 is made up of 16 amino acids. With V trimmed by 5 bases and J by 3 bases, 8 bases remained unmatched.